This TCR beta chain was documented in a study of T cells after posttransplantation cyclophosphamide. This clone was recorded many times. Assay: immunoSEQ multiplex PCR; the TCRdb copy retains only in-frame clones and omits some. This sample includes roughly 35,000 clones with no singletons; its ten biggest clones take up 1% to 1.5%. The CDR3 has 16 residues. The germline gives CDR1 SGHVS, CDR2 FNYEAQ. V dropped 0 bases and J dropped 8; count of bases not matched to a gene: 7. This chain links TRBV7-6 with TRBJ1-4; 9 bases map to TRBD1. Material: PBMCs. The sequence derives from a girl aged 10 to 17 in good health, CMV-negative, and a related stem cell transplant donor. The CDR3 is CASSLAAQGAFEKLFF. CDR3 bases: TGTGCCAGCAGCTTAGCTGCACAGGGGGCGTTCGAAAAACTGTTTTTT.